This paragraph reports one T cell receptor (beta chain). What it recognizes is unknown. Germline assignment: CDR1 KGHSH and CDR2 LQKENI. The ends lost 1 base at V and 7 bases at J; junction bases unmatched: 6. This CDR3 spans 14 amino acids. Each cDNA got a UMI-containing oligo ligated at its 3' end. The first PCR ran roughly 4 cycles with an equimolar RC1.1 and RC1.2 beta primer mix. TCRdb re-called the UMI-ligation and nested PCR reads through MiXCR, storing one row per CDR3 protein. The sample consists of 52,000 or so distinct CDR3 sequences, roughly 12% of them appearing once. These data originate in a study of quantifying T cell responses using KT2 cells. Across the whole study: Reverse transcription used primers in the TCR alpha and beta constant regions. The T4 ligation step was estimated to exceed 8% efficiency under optimum conditions. The second PCR ran as a qPCR until a predetermined fluorescence threshold was reached.

Findings and caveats of the study: Input KT2 cell number predicted KT2 alpha and beta sequence counts linearly over several orders of magnitude.

Unfractionated PBMC were spiked with known numbers of KT2 clone cells. V and J are TRBV18 and TRBJ1-2; 7 nucleotides agree with TRBD1. Input material: PBMCs spiked with cells of the T cell clone KT2. This sequence originates from a human donor. The CDR3 loop reads CASSPQKGAAGYTF. The CDR3, as DNA: TGTGCCAGCTCACCACAAAAGGGGGCGGCTGGCTACACCTTC.